This entry lists 21 T cell receptor beta chains sequenced from one sample in a study of Tregs in tolerant kidney transplant recipients. Here immunoSEQ multiplex PCR was the method, and the copy in TCRdb shows in-frame clones only, minus some. The table includes tens of thousands of clones, roughly 85% detected once. This specimen was Tregs from blood, taken before the transplant. These receptors came from a human donor who received a combined kidney and bone marrow transplant.

V is TRBV6-4 and J is TRBJ2-3, with D perhaps matching TRBD1 or TRBD2 (5 bases each). The germline gives CDR1 MRHNA, CDR2 SNTAGT. V was cut by 3 bases and J by 3 bases, with 10 bases left in between. The CDR3 contains 14 residues. In DNA form, the CDR3 reads TGTGCCAGCAGTGAAGGGGTAGCGACAGATACGCAGTATTTT. It translates to CASSEGVATDTQYF.

The gene calls are TRBV6-5 and TRBJ2-2, with D maybe TRBD1 (7 bases). Germline values: CDR1 MNHEY, CDR2 SVGAGI. V lost 11 bases to trimming and J lost 9 bases, with 13 bases between them. The CDR3 length is 11 residues. The CDR3 coding sequence is TGTGCCTGCCAGGGGGGACGGGAGCTGTTTTTT. Translating it yields CACQGGRELFF.

CDR3 coding DNA: TGTGCCAGCAGTTATGGAAGCTACGGCTCCTACGAGCAGTACTTC. This translates into CASSYGSYGSYEQYF. The chain has TRBV6-5 and TRBJ2-7; D remains unclear. Germline CDR1 is MNHEY and CDR2 is SVGAGI. Trimming removed 3 bases at V and 0 bases at J, with 12 bases between. CDR3 length: 15 amino acids.

The V call is TRBV27, the J call TRBJ2-7, with a weak D call TRBD1 (6 bases). V was trimmed by 6 bases and J by 2 bases, leaving 14 bases between them. Germline CDR1 is MNHEY and CDR2 is SMNVEV (reference sequence). The CDR3 length is 14 residues. DNA for the CDR3: TGTGCCAGCAGGAAGACAGGTAAAACCTACGAGCAGTACTTC. Protein sequence: CASRKTGKTYEQYF.

The CDR3 DNA sequence: TGTGCCAGCACCGCTTCTAAGACGGGGAACACTGAAGCTTTCTTT. It is translated as CASTASKTGNTEAFF. This rearrangement joins TRBV6-6 to TRBJ1-1; no clear D gene. Germline lookup yields CDR1 MNHNY and CDR2 SVGAGI (reference sequence). V was cut by 7 bases and J by 1 base, with 16 bases left in between. This CDR3 spans 15 amino acids.

The CDR3 loop reads CASSMDRAWGYTF. CDR3 coding DNA: TGCGCCAGCAGCATGGACAGGGCTTGGGGCTACACCTTC. The chain links TRBV5-1 to TRBJ1-2, with 8 bases fitting TRBD1. Germline CDR1 and CDR2: SGHRS and YFSETQ. J gave up 8 bases and V 4 bases, and 7 bases lay outside the gene matches. The CDR3 is 13 amino acids.

The J gene is TRBJ2-1, the V gene TRBV20-1; D might be TRBD1 or TRBD2, each matching 5 bases. Germline CDR1 is DFQATT and CDR2 is SNEGSKA (reference sequence). The CDR3 extends over 11 amino acids. The ends were cut back, 3 bases at V and 9 bases at J, with 9 bases in the middle. CDR3 in amino acids: CSARGDAEQFF. The CDR3 coding sequence is TGCAGTGCTAGGGGGGACGCTGAGCAGTTCTTC.

This clone has more than one count but fewer than ten. The rearrangement uses TRBV18 and TRBJ2-1, with 8 bases fitting TRBD2. Germline V CDR1 and CDR2: KGHSH, LQKENI. V lost 8 bases to trimming and J lost 7 bases; unmatched junction nucleotides: 16. This CDR3 comprises 16 residues. The CDR3, as DNA: TGTGCCAGCCGACCGGGGCGGGAGGTCGTACGGAATGAGCAGTTCTTC. The encoded protein is CASRPGREVVRNEQFF.

The chain has TRBV7-2 and TRBJ2-1; TRBD2 matches at 13 bases. The V gene end was trimmed by 6 bases and the J gene end by 9 bases; junction bases not matched to a gene: 8. Germline-derived CDR1 and CDR2 are SGHTA and FQGNSA. The CDR3 loop spans 15 amino acids. This CDR3 reads CASRQGLAGRGEQFF. The CDR3 DNA sequence: TGTGCCAGCAGACAGGGACTAGCGGGAAGGGGTGAGCAGTTCTTC.

The CDR3 protein is CAWSVWGGSADTQYF. CDR3 sequence (DNA): TGTGCCTGGAGTGTATGGGGCGGGAGCGCAGATACGCAGTATTTT. The chain joins TRBV30 to TRBJ2-3, with 7 bases that match TRBD2. The germline gives CDR1 GTSNPN, CDR2 SVGIG (reference sequence). Trimming cost V 0 bases and J 4 bases; bases outside gene matches: 7. This CDR3 contains 15 residues.

The chain is built from TRBV2 and TRBJ1-6; D is uncertain. V lost 5 bases and J 4 bases, leaving 9 bases between the germline ends. Germline-derived CDR1 and CDR2 are SNHLY and FYNNEI. The CDR3 loop spans 14 amino acids. The CDR3 DNA reads TGTGCCAGCAGTTCAAAAGGATATAATTCACCCCTCCACTTT. Its protein product is CASSSKGYNSPLHF.

The rearrangement uses TRBV6-6 and TRBJ2-7; 7 bases match TRBD2. Trimming removed 0 bases from V and 4 bases from J; junction bases left unmatched: 3. CDR1 is MNHNY and CDR2 is SVGAGI in the germline V gene (reference sequence). The CDR3 length is 14 residues. The CDR3 region has the DNA TGTGCCAGCAGTTACTCGGGTAGCGGGTACGAGCAGTACTTC. Its translation is CASSYSGSGYEQYF.

V is TRBV5-1 and J is TRBJ2-7; D ambiguous. Trimming shortened V by 4 bases and J by 0 bases, and 14 bases separated the two germline ends. The CDR3 has 15 residues. The germline CDR1 and CDR2 sequences are SGHRS and YFSETQ. The CDR3 reads CASSGDGISSYEQYF. The DNA of the CDR3 is TGCGCCAGCAGCGGTGACGGAATTAGCTCCTACGAGCAGTACTTC.

V gene TRBV28 combines with J gene TRBJ2-5; unclear D gene. The CDR3 covers 12 residues. Germline loops: CDR1 MDHEN, CDR2 SYDVKM. Trimming pared 5 bases from V and 5 bases from J, leaving 9 bases between. The CDR3 protein is CASSPRLETQYF. CDR3 coding DNA: TGTGCCAGCAGTCCCAGGTTGGAGACCCAGTACTTC.

The chain is built from TRBV12-5 and TRBJ1-5; D call uncertain. Germline CDR1 reads LGHNT; CDR2 reads FRNRAP. Between the trimmed V and J ends, which lost 7 bases and 1 base, there was a span of 11 bases. This CDR3 has 14 amino acids. CDR3 region: CASAPGESNQPQHF. The DNA of the CDR3 is TGTGCTAGTGCCCCCGGGGAGAGCAATCAGCCCCAGCATTTT.

The chain couples TRBV6-6 to TRBJ2-2; 14 nucleotides agree with TRBD2. CDR1 and CDR2 (germline): MNHNY, SVGAGI (reference sequence). This CDR3 has 16 amino acids. Trimming cost V 7 bases and J 6 bases; bases outside gene matches: 7. CDR3 nucleotide sequence: TGTGCCAGCAAGGGACTAGCGGGGGCCCGTTCCGGGGAGCTGTTTTTT. Its translation is CASKGLAGARSGELFF.

The V call is TRBV7-2, the J call TRBJ2-1, with 9 bases that match TRBD2. CDR3 length: 19 amino acids. Germline V gene data show CDR1 as SGHTA and CDR2 as FQGNSA. Trimming at V came to 5 bases and at J to 5 bases, leaving 19 bases not matched to a gene. In nucleotides, the CDR3 is TGTGCCAGCAGCCGAAACCCGCGAATAGCGGGAGAATCGAACAATGAGCAGTTCTTC. Its translation: CASSRNPRIAGESNNEQFF.

The J gene is TRBJ2-3, the V gene TRBV5-1, with 8 bases aligning to TRBD1. Germline CDR1 is SGHRS and CDR2 is YFSETQ. V lost 0 bases to trimming and J lost 3 bases; unmatched junction nucleotides: 3. There are 15 residues in the CDR3. The CDR3 coding sequence is TGCGCCAGCAGCTTGGCGCAGGGGGCAACAGATACGCAGTATTTT. It yields the protein CASSLAQGATDTQYF.

The chain carries TRBV5-1 and TRBJ2-2; possibly TRBD1 for D (6 bases). Germline V CDR1 and CDR2: SGHRS, YFSETQ. The CDR3 loop spans 15 amino acids. Trimming shortened V by 3 bases and J by 4 bases, and 13 bases separated the two germline ends. The CDR3: CASSSHRVSTGELFF. CDR3 bases: TGCGCCAGCAGCTCGCACAGGGTGTCCACCGGGGAGCTGTTTTTT.

The rearrangement uses TRBV19 and TRBJ2-5; no reliable D call. From germline, CDR1 is LNHDA and CDR2 SQIVND (reference sequence). V was pared by 1 base and J by 2 bases, with 5 bases between. CDR3 length equals 13 residues. The DNA for the CDR3 is TGTGCCAGTAGTATAGTCAGGCAAGAGACCCAGTACTTC. It specifies CASSIVRQETQYF. The complete variable domain, with remaining parts taken from reference TRBV19 and TRBJ2-5, reads DGGITQSPKYLFRKEGQNVTLSCEQNLNHDAMYWYRQDPGQGLRLIYYSQIVNDFQKGDIAEGYSVSREKKESFPLTVTSAQKNPTAFYLCASSIVRQETQYFGPGTRLLVL.

The chain recombines TRBV27 with TRBJ2-5; 8 bases align to TRBD2. The length of the CDR3 is 14 residues. Looked up from germline, CDR1 is MNHEY and CDR2 is SMNVEV (reference sequence). The junction had 7 bases not matched to a gene; V was cut back by 5 bases and J by 5 bases. The CDR3: CASSRGGNEETQYF. Written as DNA, the CDR3 is TGTGCCAGCAGTCGGGGGGGTAACGAGGAGACCCAGTACTTC.